What follows is one T cell receptor (beta chain) and its context. Its target is not known. This sample was included in a study of siplizumab effects on memory and regulatory T cells. The germline CDR1 and CDR2 sequences are MNHEY and SMNVEV (reference sequence). The CDR3 runs to 15 residues. The V end lost 4 bases, the J end lost 2 bases, and 15 bases lay between the germline ends. Around 9.2 x 10^4 TCR templates underwent assay in every sample. The repertoire was sequenced with immunoSEQ multiplex PCR; TCRdb's copy has only in-frame clones and lacks some. The sample carries under 85,000 clones, over 70% recorded once. Study-level points and caveats: Naive T cell populations appeared to exhibit greater diversity than memory cells and appeared to be major alloresponse contributors. Alloreactive sequences from unstimulated CD4+ memory cells fell significantly with siplizumab. Roughly 75-95% of proliferating clones (CD4+ or CD8+) could not be assigned a naive or memory phenotype.

The clonotype originates from a human donor in good health. Sequenced material: Tregs sorted from blood. The chain employs TRBV27 and TRBJ2-7; D is perhaps TRBD2 (6 bases). The CDR3 loop reads CASSSPGLATYEQYF. The CDR3 coding sequence is TGTGCCAGCAGTTCACCGGGACTGGCGACCTACGAGCAGTACTTC.